This T cell receptor (beta chain) was identified during a study of T cells after yellow fever vaccination. The study, taken as a whole, reports: Shared CD4/CD8 clonotypes were a small share, likely from convergent recombination. Weaker in magnitude, the secondary response showed a faster peak on day 5 versus 15.

As TCR cDNA was made by 5'RACE template switching, a universal primer site and UMIs were added. MiXCR was run by TCRdb on the 5' RACE reads, yielding one entry per CDR3 protein. The sample carries about 340,000 distinct CDR3 sequences, 8.7% recorded once. This clonotype was recorded a few times. No antigen is known for it. The source is a young man who received the YFV17D yellow fever vaccine. The sample here was PBMCs, taken on the day of the first yellow fever vaccination.

CDR3 region: CASSYGEYGYTF. The CDR3 DNA is TGTGCCAGCAGTTACGGAGAATATGGCTACACCTTC. The rearrangement links TRBV6-5 to TRBJ1-2; D is undetermined. Trimming took off 2 bases at V and 5 bases at J, with 6 bases between the two ends. Germline assignment: CDR1 MNHEY and CDR2 SVGAGI. The CDR3 spans 12 residues.